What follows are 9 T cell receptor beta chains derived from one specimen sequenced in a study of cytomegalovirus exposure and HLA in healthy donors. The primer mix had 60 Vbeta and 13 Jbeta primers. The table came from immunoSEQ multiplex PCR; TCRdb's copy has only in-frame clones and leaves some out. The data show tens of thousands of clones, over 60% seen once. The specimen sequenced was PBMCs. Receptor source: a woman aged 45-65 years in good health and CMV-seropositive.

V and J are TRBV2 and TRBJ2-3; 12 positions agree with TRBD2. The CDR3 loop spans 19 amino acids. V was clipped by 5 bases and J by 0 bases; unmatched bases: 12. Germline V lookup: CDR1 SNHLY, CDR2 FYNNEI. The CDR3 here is CASSFWASSGGASTDTQYF. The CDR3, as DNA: TGTGCCAGCAGTTTCTGGGCGTCTAGCGGGGGGGCTAGCACAGATACGCAGTATTTT.

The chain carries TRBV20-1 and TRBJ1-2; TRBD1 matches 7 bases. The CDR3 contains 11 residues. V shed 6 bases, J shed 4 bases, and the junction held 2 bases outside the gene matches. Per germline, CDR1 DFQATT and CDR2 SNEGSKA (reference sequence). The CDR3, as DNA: TGCAGTGCCCGGGACAGCTATGGCTACACCTTC. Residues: CSARDSYGYTF.

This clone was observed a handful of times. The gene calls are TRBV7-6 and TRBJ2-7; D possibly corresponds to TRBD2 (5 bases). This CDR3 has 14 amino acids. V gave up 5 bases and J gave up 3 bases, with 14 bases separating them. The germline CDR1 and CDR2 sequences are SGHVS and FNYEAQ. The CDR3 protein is CASSPRTHDYEQYF. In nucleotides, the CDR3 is TGTGCCAGCAGCCCGAGGACTCATGACTACGAGCAGTACTTC.

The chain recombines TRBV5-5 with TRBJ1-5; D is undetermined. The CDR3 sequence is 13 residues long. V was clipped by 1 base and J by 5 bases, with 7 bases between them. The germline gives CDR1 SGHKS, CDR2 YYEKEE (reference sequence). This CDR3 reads CASSLYSDQPQHF. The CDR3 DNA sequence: TGTGCCAGCAGCTTGTATTCGGATCAGCCCCAGCATTTT.

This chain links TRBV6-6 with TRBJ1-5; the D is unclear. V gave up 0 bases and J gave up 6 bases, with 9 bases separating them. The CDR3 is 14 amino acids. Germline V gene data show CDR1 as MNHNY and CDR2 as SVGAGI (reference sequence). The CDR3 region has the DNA TGTGCCAGCAGTTACTCAACAGAGAGTCAGCCCCAGCATTTT. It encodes CASSYSTESQPQHF.

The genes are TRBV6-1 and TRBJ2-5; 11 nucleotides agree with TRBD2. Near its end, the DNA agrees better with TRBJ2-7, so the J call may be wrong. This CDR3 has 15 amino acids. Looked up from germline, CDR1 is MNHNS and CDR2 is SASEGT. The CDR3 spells CASSEEGLAVYEQYF. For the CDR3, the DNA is TGTGCCAGCAGTGAAGAGGGACTAGCGGTTTACGAGCAGTACTTC.

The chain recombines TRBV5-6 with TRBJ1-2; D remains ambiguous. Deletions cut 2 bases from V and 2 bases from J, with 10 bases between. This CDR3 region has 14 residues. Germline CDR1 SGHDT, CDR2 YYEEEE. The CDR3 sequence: CASSFWAINYGYTF. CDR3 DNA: TGTGCCAGCAGCTTTTGGGCGATAAACTATGGCTACACCTTC.

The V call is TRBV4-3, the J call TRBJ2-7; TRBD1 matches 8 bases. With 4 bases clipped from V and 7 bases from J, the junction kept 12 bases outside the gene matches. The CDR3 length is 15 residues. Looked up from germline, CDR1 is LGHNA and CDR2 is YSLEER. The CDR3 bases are TGCGCCAGCAGCCCTTCTAGGACAGGGACGGGGGAGCAGTACTTC. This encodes CASSPSRTGTGEQYF.

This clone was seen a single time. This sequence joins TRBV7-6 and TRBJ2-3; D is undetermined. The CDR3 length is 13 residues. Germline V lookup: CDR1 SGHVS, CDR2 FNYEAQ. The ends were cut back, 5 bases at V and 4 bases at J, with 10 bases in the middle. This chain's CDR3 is CASSADHADTQYF. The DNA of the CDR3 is TGTGCCAGCAGCGCGGATCATGCAGATACGCAGTATTTT.